There are a few counts of the clone carrying this T cell receptor beta chain. The antigen remains unidentified. These data are taken from a study of early T cells in non-severe SARS-CoV-2 infection. Study overall: Investigators sequenced bulk RNA drawn from unsorted whole blood, and chains remained unpaired. Study-wide points: In VDJdb matching, anti-spike CD8 responses were favored while private and CD4 specificities went missing.

Unique molecular identifiers (one per individual cDNA molecule) were attached. TCRdb itself ran the 5' RACE reads through MiXCR, one entry per CDR3 protein. Here the sample spans about 29,000 distinct CDR3 sequences, roughly 5.1% being singletons. This CDR3 has 14 amino acids. Trimming pared 8 bases from V and 2 bases from J, leaving 17 bases between. The germline V gene encodes CDR1 SQVTM and CDR2 ANQGSEA. The sequence was obtained from an adult who was a healthcare worker with PCR-confirmed SARS-CoV-2 infection or an uninfected control (not recorded which). Material for sequencing was whole blood. This chain links TRBV29-1 with TRBJ2-3; tentatively, D is TRBD1 (6 bases). The CDR3 loop is CSSQSNRDTDTQYF. CDR3 DNA: TGCAGCTCCCAGTCGAACAGGGACACAGATACGCAGTATTTT.